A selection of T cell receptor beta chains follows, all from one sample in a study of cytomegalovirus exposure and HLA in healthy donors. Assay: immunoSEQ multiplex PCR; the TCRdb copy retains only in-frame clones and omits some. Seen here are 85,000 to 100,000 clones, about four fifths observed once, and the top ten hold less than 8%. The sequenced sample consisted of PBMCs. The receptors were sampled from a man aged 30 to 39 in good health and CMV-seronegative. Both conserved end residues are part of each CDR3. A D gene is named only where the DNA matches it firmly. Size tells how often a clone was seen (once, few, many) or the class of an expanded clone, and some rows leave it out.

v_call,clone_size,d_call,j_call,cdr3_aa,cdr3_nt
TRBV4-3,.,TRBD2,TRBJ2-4,CASSQDREGGEVKNIQYF,TGCGCCAGCAGCCAAGATAGAGAGGGAGGGGAAGTCAAAAACATTCAGTACTTC
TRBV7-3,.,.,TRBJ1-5,CASSLMGGEQPQHF,TGTGCCAGCAGCCTTATGGGAGGGGAACAGCCCCAGCATTTT
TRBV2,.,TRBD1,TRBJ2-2,CASSKQGTPGELFF,TGTGCCAGCAGTAAACAGGGGACCCCCGGGGAGCTGTTTTTT
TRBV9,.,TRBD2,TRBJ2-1,CASSVEASGSFRNEQFF,TGTGCCAGCAGCGTAGAGGCTAGCGGGTCTTTCCGTAATGAGCAGTTCTTC
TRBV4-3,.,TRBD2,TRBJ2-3,CASSQDHPTSGGPTDTQYF,TGCGCCAGCAGCCAAGATCATCCCACTAGCGGGGGGCCCACAGATACGCAGTATTTT
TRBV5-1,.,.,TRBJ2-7,CASSFAAETYEQYF,TGCGCCAGCAGCTTCGCCGCGGAGACCTACGAGCAGTACTTC
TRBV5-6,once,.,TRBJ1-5,CASRKGGQPQHF,TGTGCCAGCAGAAAAGGAGGTCAGCCCCAGCATTTT
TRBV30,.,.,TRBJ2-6,CAWATGSREANVLTF,TGTGCCTGGGCTACCGGTTCGCGGGAGGCCAACGTCCTGACTTTC
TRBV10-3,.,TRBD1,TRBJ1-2,CAISERDRGRILYGYTF,TGTGCCATCAGTGAGAGGGACAGGGGCCGTATCCTCTATGGCTACACCTTC
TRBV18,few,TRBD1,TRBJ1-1,CASSLGQATNTEAFF,TGTGCCAGCTCACTCGGACAGGCGACGAACACTGAAGCTTTCTTT
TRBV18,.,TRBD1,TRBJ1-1,CASSPPGGQGADTEAFF,TGTGCCAGCTCACCACCTGGGGGACAGGGGGCGGACACTGAAGCTTTCTTT
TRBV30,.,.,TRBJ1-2,CAWSVSRKANYGYTF,TGTGCCTGGAGTGTCTCCAGGAAAGCTAACTATGGCTACACCTTC
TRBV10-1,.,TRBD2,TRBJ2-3,CASSGGGLAGDTQYF,TGCGCCAGCAGTGGCGGGGGGCTAGCGGGAGATACGCAGTATTTT
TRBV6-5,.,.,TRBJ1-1,CASRYIGTDTEAFF,TGTGCCAGCAGATACATTGGCACCGACACTGAAGCTTTCTTT
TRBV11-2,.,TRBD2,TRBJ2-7,CASSLEIARGMGEYF,TGTGCCAGCAGCTTAGAAATTGCGCGGGGGATGGGGGAGTACTTC
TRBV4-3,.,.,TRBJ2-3,CASSQDGRVPDTQYF,TGCGCCAGCAGCCAAGACGGCAGGGTCCCAGATACGCAGTATTTT
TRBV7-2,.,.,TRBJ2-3,CASLGGGQADTQYF,TGTGCCAGCCTGGGGGGAGGTCAAGCAGATACGCAGTATTTT
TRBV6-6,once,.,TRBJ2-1,CASSYGAEYNEQFF,TGTGCCAGCAGTTACGGGGCGGAATACAATGAGCAGTTCTTC
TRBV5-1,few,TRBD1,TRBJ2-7,CASSSDRGLEQYF,TGCGCCAGCAGCTCAGACAGGGGACTCGAGCAGTACTTC
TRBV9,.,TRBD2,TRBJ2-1,CASSAPDSDSGGAGNEQFF,TGTGCCAGCAGCGCTCCTGACTCGGACAGCGGGGGGGCGGGGAATGAGCAGTTCTTC
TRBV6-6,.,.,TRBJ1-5,CASSGIVDQPQHF,TGTGCCAGTTCGGGGATCGTCGATCAGCCCCAGCATTTT
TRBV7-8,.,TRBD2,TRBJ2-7,CASSSSSGGIHEQYF,TGTGCCAGCAGCTCCTCTAGCGGGGGGATCCACGAGCAGTACTTC
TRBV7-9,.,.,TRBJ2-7,CASATGPIYEQYF,TGTGCCAGCGCGACAGGCCCAATCTACGAGCAGTACTTC
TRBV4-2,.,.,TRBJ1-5,CASSQDRNSLQPQHF,TGTGCCAGCAGCCAAGATCGGAACAGTCTTCAGCCCCAGCATTTT
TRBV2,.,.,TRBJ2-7,CASREGPRGPYEQYF,TGTGCCAGCAGGGAGGGACCTAGGGGGCCCTACGAGCAGTACTTC
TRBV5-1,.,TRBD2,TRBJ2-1,CASSLGASGGYNEQFF,TGCGCCAGCAGCTTGGGGGCTAGCGGGGGTTACAATGAGCAGTTCTTC
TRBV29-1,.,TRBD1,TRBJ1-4,CSVRGTGGKGTNEKLFF,TGCAGCGTTCGGGGGACAGGGGGCAAGGGAACTAATGAAAAACTGTTTTTT
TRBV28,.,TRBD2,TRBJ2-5,CASSRAGGQGETQYF,TGTGCCAGCAGCCGTGCGGGGGGGCAAGGCGAGACCCAGTACTTC
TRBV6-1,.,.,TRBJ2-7,CASSEYDLRSNIYEQYF,TGTGCCAGCAGTGAATACGACCTGCGGTCGAATATCTACGAGCAGTACTTC